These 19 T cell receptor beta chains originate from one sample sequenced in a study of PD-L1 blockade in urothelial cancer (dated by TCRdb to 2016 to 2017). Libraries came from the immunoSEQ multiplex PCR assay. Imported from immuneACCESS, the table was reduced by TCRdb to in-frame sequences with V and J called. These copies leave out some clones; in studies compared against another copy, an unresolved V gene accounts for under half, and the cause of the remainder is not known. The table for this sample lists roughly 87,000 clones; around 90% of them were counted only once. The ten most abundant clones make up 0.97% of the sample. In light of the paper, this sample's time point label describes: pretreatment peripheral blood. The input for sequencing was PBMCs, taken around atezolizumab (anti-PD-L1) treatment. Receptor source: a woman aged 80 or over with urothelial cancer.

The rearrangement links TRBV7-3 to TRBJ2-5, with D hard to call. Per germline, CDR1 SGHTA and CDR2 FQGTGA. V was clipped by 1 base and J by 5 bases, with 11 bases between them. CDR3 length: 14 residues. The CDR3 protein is CASSLNPGSETQYF. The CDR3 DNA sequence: TGTGCCAGCAGCTTAAATCCGGGTTCGGAGACCCAGTACTTC.

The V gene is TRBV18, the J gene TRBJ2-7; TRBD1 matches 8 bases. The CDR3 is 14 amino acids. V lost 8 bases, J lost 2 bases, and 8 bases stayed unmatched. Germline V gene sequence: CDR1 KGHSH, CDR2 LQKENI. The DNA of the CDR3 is TGTGCCAGCGGACAGGGTTTAGGTCCCTACGAGCAGTACTTC. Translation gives CASGQGLGPYEQYF.

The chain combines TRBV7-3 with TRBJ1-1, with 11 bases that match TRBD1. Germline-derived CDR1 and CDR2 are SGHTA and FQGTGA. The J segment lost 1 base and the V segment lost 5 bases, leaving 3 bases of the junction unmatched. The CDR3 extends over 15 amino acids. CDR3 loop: CASSRTGGRNTEAFF. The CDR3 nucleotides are TGTGCCAGCAGCAGGACAGGGGGCAGGAACACTGAAGCTTTCTTT. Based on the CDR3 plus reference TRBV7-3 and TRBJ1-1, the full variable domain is GAGVSQTPSNKVTEKGKYVELRCDPISGHTALYWYRQSLGQGPEFLIYFQGTGAADDSGLPNDRFFAVRPEGSVSTLKIQRTERGDSAVYLCASSRTGGRNTEAFFGQGTRLTVV.

CDR3: CASSGNDRAEGYTF. CDR3 sequence (DNA): TGTGCCAGCAGTGGAAATGACAGGGCTGAAGGCTACACCTTC. V usage is TRBV6-5 and J usage is TRBJ1-2, with 7 bases that match TRBD1. The CDR3 spans 14 residues. The V gene end was trimmed by 5 bases and the J gene end by 8 bases; junction bases not matched to a gene: 11. Germline V gene lookup returns CDR1 MNHEY and CDR2 SVGAGI.

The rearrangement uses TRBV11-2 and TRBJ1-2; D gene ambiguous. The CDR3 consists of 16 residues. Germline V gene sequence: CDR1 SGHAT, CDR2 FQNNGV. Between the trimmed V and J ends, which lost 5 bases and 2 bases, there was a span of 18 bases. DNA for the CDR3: TGTGCCAGCAGCCACGGAGAACCGCATCCGAACTATGGCTACACCTTC. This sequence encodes CASSHGEPHPNYGYTF.

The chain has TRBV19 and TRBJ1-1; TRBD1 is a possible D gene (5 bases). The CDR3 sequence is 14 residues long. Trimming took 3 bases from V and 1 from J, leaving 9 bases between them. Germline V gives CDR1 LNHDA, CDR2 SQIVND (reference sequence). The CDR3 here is CASSIWGGNTEAFF. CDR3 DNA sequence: TGTGCCAGTAGTATCTGGGGGGGGAACACTGAAGCTTTCTTT.

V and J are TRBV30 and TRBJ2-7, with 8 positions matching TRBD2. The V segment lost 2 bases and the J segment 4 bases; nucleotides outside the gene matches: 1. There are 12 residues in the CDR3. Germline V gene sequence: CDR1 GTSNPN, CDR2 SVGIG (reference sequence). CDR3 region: CAWSRGGYEQYF. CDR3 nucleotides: TGTGCCTGGAGTCGGGGGGGGTACGAGCAGTACTTC.

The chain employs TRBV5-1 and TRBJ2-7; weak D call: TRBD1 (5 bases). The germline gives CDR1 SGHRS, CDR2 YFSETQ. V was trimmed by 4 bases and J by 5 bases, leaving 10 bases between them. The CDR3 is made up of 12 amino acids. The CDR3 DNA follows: TGCGCCAGCAGCCGTGACAGCAACGAGCAGTACTTC. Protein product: CASSRDSNEQYF.

Written as DNA, the CDR3 is TGTGCCAGCAGCCCCGGCGATAGCATCAGCGAGCAGTACTTC. It translates to CASSPGDSISEQYF. The chain joins TRBV9 to TRBJ2-7; no firm D call. This CDR3 comprises 14 residues. The V and J ends lost 4 bases and 6 bases respectively, with 17 bases between them. CDR1 is SGDLS and CDR2 is YYNGEE in the germline V gene.

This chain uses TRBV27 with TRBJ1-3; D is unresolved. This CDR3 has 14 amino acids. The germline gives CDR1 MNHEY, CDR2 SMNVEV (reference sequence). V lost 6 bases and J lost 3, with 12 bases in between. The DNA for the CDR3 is TGTGCCAGCAGGCCCACCGGAGGTGGAAACACCATATATTTT. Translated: CASRPTGGGNTIYF.

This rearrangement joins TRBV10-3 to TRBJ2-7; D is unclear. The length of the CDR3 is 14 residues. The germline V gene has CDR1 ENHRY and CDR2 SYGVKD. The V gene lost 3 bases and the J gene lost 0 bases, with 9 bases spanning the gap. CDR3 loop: CAISEALDSYEQYF. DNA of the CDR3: TGTGCCATCAGTGAAGCTCTCGACTCCTACGAGCAGTACTTC.

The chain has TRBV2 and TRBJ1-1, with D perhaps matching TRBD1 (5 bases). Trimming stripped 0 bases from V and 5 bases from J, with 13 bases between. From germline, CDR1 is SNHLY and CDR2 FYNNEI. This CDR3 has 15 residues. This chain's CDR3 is CASSEARGWATEAFF. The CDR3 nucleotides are TGTGCCAGCAGTGAAGCGCGGGGGTGGGCGACTGAAGCTTTCTTT.

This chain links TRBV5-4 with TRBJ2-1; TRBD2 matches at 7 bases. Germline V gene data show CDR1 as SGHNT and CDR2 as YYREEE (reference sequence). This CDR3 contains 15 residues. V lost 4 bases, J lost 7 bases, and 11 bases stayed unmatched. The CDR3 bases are TGTGCCAGCAGCCTAACCACCGGACTAGGTAATGAGCAGTTCTTC. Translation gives CASSLTTGLGNEQFF.

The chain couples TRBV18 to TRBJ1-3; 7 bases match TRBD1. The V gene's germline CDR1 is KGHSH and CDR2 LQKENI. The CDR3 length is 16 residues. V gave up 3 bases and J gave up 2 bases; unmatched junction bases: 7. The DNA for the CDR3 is TGTGCCAGCTCACCTAATACAGGGGATCCTGGAAACACCATATATTTT. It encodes CASSPNTGDPGNTIYF.

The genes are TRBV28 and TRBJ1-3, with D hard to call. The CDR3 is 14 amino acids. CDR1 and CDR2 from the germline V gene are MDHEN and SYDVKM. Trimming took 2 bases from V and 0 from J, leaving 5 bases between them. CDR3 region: CASSLRSSGNTIYF. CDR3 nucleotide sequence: TGTGCCAGCAGTTTACGGAGCTCTGGAAACACCATATATTTT.

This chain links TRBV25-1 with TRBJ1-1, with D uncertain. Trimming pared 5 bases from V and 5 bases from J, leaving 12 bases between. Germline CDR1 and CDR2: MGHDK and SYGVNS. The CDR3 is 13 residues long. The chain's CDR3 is CASSPAGLTEAFF. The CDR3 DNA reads TGTGCCAGCAGTCCCGCGGGTTTGACTGAAGCTTTCTTT.

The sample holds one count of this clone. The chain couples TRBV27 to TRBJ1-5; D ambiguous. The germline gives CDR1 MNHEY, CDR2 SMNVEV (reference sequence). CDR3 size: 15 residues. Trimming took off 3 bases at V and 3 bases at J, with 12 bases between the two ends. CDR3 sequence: CASSFSGVNNQPQHF. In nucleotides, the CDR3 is TGTGCCAGCAGTTTTTCCGGGGTAAACAATCAGCCCCAGCATTTT.

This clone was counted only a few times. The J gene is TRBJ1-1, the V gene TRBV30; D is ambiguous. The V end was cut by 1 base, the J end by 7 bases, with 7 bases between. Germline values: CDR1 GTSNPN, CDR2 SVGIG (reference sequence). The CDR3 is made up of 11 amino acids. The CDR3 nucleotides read TGTGCCTGGAGTGCCGGGGTTGAAGCTTTCTTT. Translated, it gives CAWSAGVEAFF.

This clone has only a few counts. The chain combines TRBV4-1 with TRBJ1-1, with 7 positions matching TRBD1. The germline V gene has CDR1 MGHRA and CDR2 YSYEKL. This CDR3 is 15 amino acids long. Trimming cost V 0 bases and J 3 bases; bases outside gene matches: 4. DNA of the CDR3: TGCGCCAGCAGCCAAGAGGTCACAGGGGACACTGAAGCTTTCTTT. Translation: CASSQEVTGDTEAFF.